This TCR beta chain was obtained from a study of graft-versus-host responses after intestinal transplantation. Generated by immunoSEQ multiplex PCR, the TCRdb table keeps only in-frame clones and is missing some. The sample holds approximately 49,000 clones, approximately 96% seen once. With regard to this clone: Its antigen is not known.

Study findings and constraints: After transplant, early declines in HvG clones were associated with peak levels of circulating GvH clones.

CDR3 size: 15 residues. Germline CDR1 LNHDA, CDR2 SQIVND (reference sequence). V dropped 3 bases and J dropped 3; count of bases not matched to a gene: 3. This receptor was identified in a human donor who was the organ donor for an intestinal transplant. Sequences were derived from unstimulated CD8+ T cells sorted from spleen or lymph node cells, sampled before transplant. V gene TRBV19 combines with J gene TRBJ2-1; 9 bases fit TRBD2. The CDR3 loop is CASSIEAGGYNEQFF. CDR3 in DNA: TGTGCCAGTAGTATCGAAGCGGGGGGCTACAATGAGCAGTTCTTC.